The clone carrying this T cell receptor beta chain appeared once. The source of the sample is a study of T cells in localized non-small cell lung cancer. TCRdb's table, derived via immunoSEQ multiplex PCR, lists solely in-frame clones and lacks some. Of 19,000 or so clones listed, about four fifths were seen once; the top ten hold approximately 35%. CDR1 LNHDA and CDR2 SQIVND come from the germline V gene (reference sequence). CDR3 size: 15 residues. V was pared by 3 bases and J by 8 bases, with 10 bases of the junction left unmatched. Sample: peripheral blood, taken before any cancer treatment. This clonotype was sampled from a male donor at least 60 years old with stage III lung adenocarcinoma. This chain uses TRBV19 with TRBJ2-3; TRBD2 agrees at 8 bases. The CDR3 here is CASSMDQRGWGTQYF. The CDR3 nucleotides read TGTGCCAGTAGTATGGATCAGCGGGGGTGGGGTACGCAGTATTTT.